The 26 T cell receptor beta chains reported below all come from one sample, sequenced in a study of glioma-infiltrating T cells after dendritic cell vaccination (dated by TCRdb to the mid-2010s). Libraries came from the immunoSEQ multiplex PCR assay. TCRdb took this table from immuneACCESS and kept in-frame rearrangements with V and J called. Such tables lack part of the clones; where checked against another copy, unresolved V genes explain under half of the gap, and the rest is unexplained. The sample contains around 90,000 clones, 79% of them found a single time. The ten largest clones capture approximately 5.9% of the sample. Specimen: blood, collected before dendritic cell vaccination. These receptor sequences come from a human donor with glioblastoma.

The rearrangement links TRBV11-2 to TRBJ2-3; D gene uncertain. Trimming took off 4 bases at V and 3 bases at J, with 5 bases between the two ends. CDR1 is SGHAT and CDR2 is FQNNGV in the germline V gene. The CDR3 runs 12 residues. The CDR3 sequence is CASSSRTDTQYF. CDR3 in DNA: TGTGCCAGCAGCTCTCGGACAGATACGCAGTATTTT.

The chain employs TRBV30 and TRBJ2-7, with 10 bases fitting TRBD2. The germline gives CDR1 GTSNPN, CDR2 SVGIG (reference sequence). This CDR3 has 15 amino acids. The junction had 6 bases not matched to a gene; V was cut back by 1 base and J by 3 bases. The CDR3 loop reads CAWSAAVAGGYEQYF. The DNA for the CDR3 is TGTGCCTGGAGTGCGGCAGTAGCGGGAGGCTACGAGCAGTACTTC.

The chain combines TRBV5-1 with TRBJ1-2, with 10 bases matching TRBD1. Germline V gives CDR1 SGHRS, CDR2 YFSETQ. This CDR3 comprises 15 residues. The junction had 7 bases not matched to a gene; V was cut back by 0 bases and J by 8 bases. For the CDR3, the DNA is TGCGCCAGCAGCTTGGATAGACAGGGGGCAGGAGGCTACACCTTC. This translates into CASSLDRQGAGGYTF. The full variable domain, with the rest looked up from reference TRBV5-1 and TRBJ1-2, is KAGVTQTPRYLIKTRGQQVTLSCSPISGHRSVSWYQQTPGQGLQFLFEYFSETQRNKGNFPGRFSGRQFSNSRSEMNVSTLELGDSALYLCASSLDRQGAGGYTFGSGTRLTVV.

This chain joins TRBV5-8 and TRBJ2-7; no definite D call. Trimming left V 0 bases short and J 1 base short, with 11 bases between. The CDR3 is 15 residues long. Looked up from germline, CDR1 is SGHTS and CDR2 is YDEGEE. CDR3 residues: CASSLVRKLSYEQYF. Written as DNA, the CDR3 is TGTGCCAGCAGCTTGGTCAGAAAGTTATCCTACGAGCAGTACTTC.

This chain uses TRBV2 with TRBJ1-5; TRBD1 aligns across 10 bases. The CDR3 runs to 17 residues. V was clipped by 7 bases and J by 0 bases; unmatched bases: 9. Germline CDR1 is SNHLY and CDR2 is FYNNEI. CDR3 in amino acids: CASTGTGDWDSNQPQHF. The CDR3, as DNA: TGTGCCAGCACCGGGACAGGGGATTGGGATAGCAATCAGCCCCAGCATTTT.

This chain uses TRBV7-6 with TRBJ2-3; 8 positions agree with TRBD2. The V segment lost 4 bases and the J segment 1 base; nucleotides outside the gene matches: 4. There are 15 residues in the CDR3. The germline V gene encodes CDR1 SGHVS and CDR2 FNYEAQ. This CDR3 reads CASSSAGGRTDTQYF. For the CDR3, the DNA is TGTGCCAGCAGCTCGGCGGGGGGTCGCACAGATACGCAGTATTTT.

This clone was recorded a few times. The chain recombines TRBV4-1 with TRBJ2-7; a possible D gene is TRBD1 (5 bases). V shed 0 bases and J shed 3 bases, with 12 bases lying between them. Per germline, CDR1 MGHRA and CDR2 YSYEKL. This CDR3 contains 15 residues. The CDR3 loop reads CASSQDHQGLYEQYF. DNA for the CDR3: TGCGCCAGCAGCCAAGATCACCAGGGCCTCTACGAGCAGTACTTC.

The chain couples TRBV9 to TRBJ1-2; 7 bases are shared with TRBD1. Germline trimming cut 2 bases from V and 4 bases from J; bases unmatched to any gene: 8. The length of the CDR3 is 15 residues. The germline V gene encodes CDR1 SGDLS and CDR2 YYNGEE. The CDR3 DNA sequence: TGTGCCAGCAGCGTTGACGCAGGGGGTCCCTATGGCTACACCTTC. As protein: CASSVDAGGPYGYTF.

This clone was observed a single time. The chain is built from TRBV28 and TRBJ2-5, with 8 bases that match TRBD2. This CDR3 has 16 amino acids. Germline assignment: CDR1 MDHEN and CDR2 SYDVKM. The J segment lost 0 bases and the V segment lost 6 bases, leaving 9 bases of the junction unmatched. DNA of the CDR3: TGTGCCAGCAGGCTTTCTAGCGGGCCGAACCAAGAGACCCAGTACTTC. Its protein product is CASRLSSGPNQETQYF.

The V and J genes are TRBV28 and TRBJ1-5, with D perhaps TRBD1 (6 bases). Trimming pared 6 bases from V and 0 bases from J, leaving 24 bases between. Germline values: CDR1 MDHEN, CDR2 SYDVKM. The CDR3 runs 19 residues. In nucleotides, the CDR3 is TGTGCCAGCAGCTCACATTATGGGAGACAGGAGTATAGCAATCAGCCCCAGCATTTT. Its translation: CASSSHYGRQEYSNQPQHF.

The chain uses TRBV6-1 and TRBJ2-1; TRBD2 matches at 9 bases. The ends lost 3 bases at V and 7 bases at J; junction bases unmatched: 7. The germline gives CDR1 MNHNS, CDR2 SASEGT. The length of the CDR3 is 15 residues. The CDR3 region is CASSDEAGGRNEQFF. The CDR3 region has the DNA TGTGCCAGCAGTGATGAAGCGGGAGGCCGAAATGAGCAGTTCTTC.

This sequence joins TRBV9 and TRBJ1-3, with D unclear. The CDR3 runs 13 residues. The germline V gene has CDR1 SGDLS and CDR2 YYNGEE. Trimming stripped 2 bases from V and 3 bases from J, with 6 bases between. The CDR3 nucleotides read TGTGCCAGCAGCGTGCTCAGTGGAAACACCATATATTTT. Its protein is CASSVLSGNTIYF.

V usage is TRBV5-8 and J usage is TRBJ1-2; 7 nucleotides agree with TRBD1. V lost 7 bases, J lost 2 bases, and 11 bases stayed unmatched. The CDR3 has 15 residues. The germline gives CDR1 SGHTS, CDR2 YDEGEE. CDR3 region: CASDYDRVVNYGYTF. For the CDR3, the DNA is TGTGCCAGCGACTACGACAGGGTCGTGAACTATGGCTACACCTTC. The full variable domain, with the rest looked up from reference TRBV5-8 and TRBJ1-2, is EAGVTQSPTHLIKTRGQQATLRCSPISGHTSVYWYQQALGLGLQFLLWYDEGEERNRGNFPPRFSGRQFPNYSSELNVNALELEDSALYLCASDYDRVVNYGYTFGSGTRLTVV.

This chain connects TRBV5-1 to TRBJ2-5; TRBD2 matches at 7 bases. Germline lookup yields CDR1 SGHRS and CDR2 YFSETQ. Unmatched junction bases numbered 2, after V lost 5 bases and J lost 1 base. CDR3 length: 13 amino acids. The CDR3 spells CASRGGIQETQYF. In DNA form, the CDR3 reads TGCGCCAGCAGGGGGGGGATCCAAGAGACCCAGTACTTC.

This chain links TRBV9 with TRBJ2-4; D might be TRBD1 (5 bases). CDR1 and CDR2 from the germline V gene are SGDLS and YYNGEE. The CDR3 has 17 residues. V shed 6 bases and J shed 2 bases, with 21 bases lying between them. CDR3 region: CASMAMTDKISKNIQYF. CDR3 DNA: TGTGCCAGCATGGCCATGACGGACAAGATTTCCAAAAACATTCAGTACTTC. Full variable domain (rest looked up from reference TRBV9 and TRBJ2-4): DSGVTQTPKHLITATGQRVTLRCSPRSGDLSVYWYQQSLDQGLQFLIQYYNGEERAKGNILERFSAQQFPDLHSELNLSSLELGDSALYFCASMAMTDKISKNIQYFGAGTRLSVL.

The V and J genes are TRBV19 and TRBJ2-5, with 10 bases that match TRBD2. Germline loops: CDR1 LNHDA, CDR2 SQIVND (reference sequence). The CDR3 length is 16 residues. V lost 4 bases, J lost 4 bases, and 9 bases stayed unmatched. CDR3: CASSTPLAGPRETQYF. In DNA form, the CDR3 reads TGTGCCAGTAGTACCCCACTAGCGGGGCCGAGAGAGACCCAGTACTTC.

A remark on this clone: The junction departs from the called germline gene at one end, perhaps through a read error. The same CDR3 also results from other DNA sequences found in this sample. The chain joins TRBV18 to TRBJ1-2; the D gene is possibly TRBD1 (5 bases). The CDR3 is 13 amino acids. The germline V gene has CDR1 KGHSH and CDR2 LQKENI. The CDR3 protein is CASSHRDSYGYTF. CDR3 DNA: TGTGCCAGCTCACACCGAGACAGTTATGGTTACACCTTC.

The V call is TRBV18, the J call TRBJ1-6, with D tentatively TRBD1 (5 bases). V lost 3 bases and J lost 7, with 13 bases in between. This CDR3 comprises 15 residues. Germline CDR1 KGHSH, CDR2 LQKENI. As DNA, the CDR3 is TGTGCCAGCTCACCTCAGGACAAGGGCAATTCACCCCTCCACTTT. Residues: CASSPQDKGNSPLHF.

This rearrangement joins TRBV11-3 to TRBJ2-1; TRBD2 might be the D (6 bases). Trimming left V 5 bases short and J 5 bases short, with 16 bases between. From germline, CDR1 is SGHNT and CDR2 YENEEA. This CDR3 is built from 15 residues. Here the CDR3 reads CASSPTSPGNNEQFF. The CDR3 DNA sequence: TGTGCCAGCAGCCCAACTAGCCCTGGGAACAATGAGCAGTTCTTC.

The CDR3 region is CASSTGTEYEQYF. DNA of the CDR3: TGTGCCAGCAGTACAGGGACGGAGTACGAGCAGTACTTC. This chain connects TRBV28 to TRBJ2-7; a possible D gene is TRBD1 (6 bases). Germline CDR1 MDHEN, CDR2 SYDVKM. Trimming left V 5 bases short and J 4 bases short, with 12 bases between. There are 13 residues in the CDR3.

The V and J genes are TRBV19 and TRBJ2-3; TRBD1 might be the D (7 bases). The germline V gene encodes CDR1 LNHDA and CDR2 SQIVND (reference sequence). This CDR3 region has 15 residues. V shed 5 bases and J shed 1 base, with 13 bases lying between them. CDR3 coding DNA: TGTGCCAGTAGTGGGGGGACAGTTGGCACAGATACGCAGTATTTT. Translation: CASSGGTVGTDTQYF.

The chain has TRBV5-1 and TRBJ2-1; 9 nucleotides line up with TRBD2. CDR1 and CDR2 from the germline V gene are SGHRS and YFSETQ. The CDR3 contains 15 residues. V lost 4 bases and J lost 5; bases outside the gene matches: 7. As DNA, the CDR3 is TGCGCCAGCAGCCCCCTAGCGGGAAACGACAATGAGCAGTTCTTC. It specifies CASSPLAGNDNEQFF. The full variable domain, with the rest looked up from reference TRBV5-1 and TRBJ2-1, is KAGVTQTPRYLIKTRGQQVTLSCSPISGHRSVSWYQQTPGQGLQFLFEYFSETQRNKGNFPGRFSGRQFSNSRSEMNVSTLELGDSALYLCASSPLAGNDNEQFFGPGTRLTVL.

The chain joins TRBV11-2 to TRBJ2-7; TRBD2 aligns across 7 bases. In germline, CDR1 is SGHAT, CDR2 FQNNGV. There are 15 residues in the CDR3. The V and J ends lost 7 bases and 3 bases, in that order; junction bases with no gene match: 12. In nucleotides, the CDR3 is TGTGCCAGCACCCCAGGTGGGCGGGAGTTCTACGAGCAGTACTTC. Translation gives CASTPGGREFYEQYF.

V is TRBV29-1 and J is TRBJ2-1; weak D call: TRBD2 (5 bases). Germline lookup yields CDR1 SQVTM and CDR2 ANQGSEA. Trimming stripped 4 bases from V and 2 bases from J, with 15 bases between. The CDR3 is 15 amino acids. The CDR3 nucleotides read TGCAGCGTTGTTAAGAGGGCGGACCCCTACAATGAGCAGTTCTTC. Translated: CSVVKRADPYNEQFF.

V usage is TRBV28 and J usage is TRBJ2-7, with a possible D match to TRBD2 (5 bases). This CDR3 region has 14 residues. Germline V lookup: CDR1 MDHEN, CDR2 SYDVKM. With 2 bases removed from V and 6 bases from J, the gap between germline ends came to 14 bases. The DNA for the CDR3 is TGTGCCAGCAGTTTACTAGCACCCATAGGCGAGCAGTACTTC. Its translation is CASSLLAPIGEQYF.

This chain uses TRBV30 with TRBJ1-6, with 8 bases that match TRBD1. The CDR3 spans 13 residues. Germline assignment: CDR1 GTSNPN and CDR2 SVGIG (reference sequence). The V and J ends lost 5 bases and 5 bases, in that order; junction bases with no gene match: 2. The CDR3 nucleotides are TGTGCCTGGGCGGGACAGGATAATTCACCCCTCCACTTT. It codes for CAWAGQDNSPLHF.